This T cell receptor beta chain was sequenced in a study of T-cell memory formation after mild COVID-19. About the study: Each donor largely had its own TCR clusters.

This clonotype was seen only a few times. The antigen is not known. TCRdb recomputed calls from the 5' RACE reads with MiXCR, one row per CDR3 protein. The sample has 400,000 to 500,000 distinct CDR3 sequences, around 17% seen once. Trimming removed 0 bases at V and 1 base at J, with 9 bases between. The CDR3 has 15 amino acids. Per germline, CDR1 SGHTA and CDR2 FQGNSA. Study conclusions and caveats: Cross-reactive memory seemingly joined, as some responding clones were found in pre-infection memory. Contracting clones from day 15 to 85 had balanced CD4/CD8; later expanders favoured CD4+.

The V call is TRBV7-2, the J call TRBJ1-1, with D uncertain. The TCR comes from a young man who had mild COVID-19 (a few samples of this study predate the infection). Cell type and time point are not known. The material sequenced was PBMCs or a T cell subset sorted from them (not recorded which). The CDR3 sequence is CASSLALRGNTEAFF. The CDR3 DNA reads TGTGCCAGCAGCTTAGCGCTTCGGGGGAACACTGAAGCTTTCTTT.